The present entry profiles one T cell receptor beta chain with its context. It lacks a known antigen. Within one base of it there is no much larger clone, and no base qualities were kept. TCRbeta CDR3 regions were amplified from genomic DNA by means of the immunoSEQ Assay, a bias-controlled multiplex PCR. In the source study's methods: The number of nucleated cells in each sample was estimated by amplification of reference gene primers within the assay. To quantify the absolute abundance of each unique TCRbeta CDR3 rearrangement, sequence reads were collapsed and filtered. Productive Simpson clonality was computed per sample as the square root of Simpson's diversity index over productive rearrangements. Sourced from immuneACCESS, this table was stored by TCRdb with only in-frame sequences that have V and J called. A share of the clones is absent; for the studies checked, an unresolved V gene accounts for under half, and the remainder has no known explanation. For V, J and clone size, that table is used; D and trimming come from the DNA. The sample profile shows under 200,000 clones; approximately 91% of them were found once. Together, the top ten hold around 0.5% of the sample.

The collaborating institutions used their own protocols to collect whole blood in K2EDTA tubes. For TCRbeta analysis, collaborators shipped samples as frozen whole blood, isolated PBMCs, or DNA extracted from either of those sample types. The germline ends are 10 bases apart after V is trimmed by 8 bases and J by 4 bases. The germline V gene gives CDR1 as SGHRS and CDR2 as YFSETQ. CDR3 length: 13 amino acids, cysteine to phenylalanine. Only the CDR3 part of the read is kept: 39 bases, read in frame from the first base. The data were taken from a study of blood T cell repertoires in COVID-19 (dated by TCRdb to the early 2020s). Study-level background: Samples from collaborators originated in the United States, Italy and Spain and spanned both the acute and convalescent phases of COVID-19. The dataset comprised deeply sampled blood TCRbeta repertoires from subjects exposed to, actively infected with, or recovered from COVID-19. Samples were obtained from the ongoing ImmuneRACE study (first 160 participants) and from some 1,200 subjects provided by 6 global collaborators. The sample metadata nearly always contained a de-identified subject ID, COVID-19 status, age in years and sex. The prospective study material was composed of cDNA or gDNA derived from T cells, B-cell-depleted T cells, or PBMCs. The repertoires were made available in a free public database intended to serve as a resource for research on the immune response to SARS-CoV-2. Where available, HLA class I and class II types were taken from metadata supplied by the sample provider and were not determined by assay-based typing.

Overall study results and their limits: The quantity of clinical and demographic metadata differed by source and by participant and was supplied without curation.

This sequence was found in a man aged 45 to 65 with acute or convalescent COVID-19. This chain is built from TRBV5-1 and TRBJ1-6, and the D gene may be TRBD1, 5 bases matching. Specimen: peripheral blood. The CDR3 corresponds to CASAQGYNSPLHF. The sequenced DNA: TGCGCCAGTGCCCAGGGATATAATTCACCCCTCCACTTT. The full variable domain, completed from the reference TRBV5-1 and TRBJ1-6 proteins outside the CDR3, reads KAGVTQTPRYLIKTRGQQVTLSCSPISGHRSVSWYQQTPGQGLQFLFEYFSETQRNKGNFPGRFSGRQFSNSRSEMNVSTLELGDSALYLCASAQGYNSPLHFGNGTRLTVT.